This TCR beta chain came from a study of T cell changes during pregnancy in multiple sclerosis. CDR3 size: 15 residues. Trimming pared 1 base from V and 8 bases from J, leaving 15 bases between. Germline assignment: CDR1 SGHTA and CDR2 FQGNSA. Generated by immunoSEQ multiplex PCR, the TCRdb table keeps only in-frame clones and is missing some. The data contain 65,000 to 90,000 clones, around nine tenths of them singletons. The J gene is TRBJ2-4, the V gene TRBV7-2; weak D call: TRBD2 (7 bases). The specimen was CD4+ T cells from peripheral blood mononuclear cells, collected after pregnancy. This clonotype was sampled from a female donor with multiple sclerosis, enrolled in a pregnancy study. The CDR3 sequence: CASSLGGQGGYIQYF. Written as DNA, the CDR3 is TGTGCCAGCAGCTTAGGGGGGCAGGGAGGGTACATTCAGTACTTC.